Listed below are T cell receptor beta chains from one sample, sequenced in a study of cytomegalovirus exposure and HLA in healthy donors. Assay used: immunoSEQ multiplex PCR; TCRdb lists only in-frame clones, some missing. The sample holds roughly 130,000 clones, around nine tenths seen once. The sample consisted of PBMCs. These receptors came from a man between 25 and 39 years old in good health and CMV-seronegative. Both conserved end residues are part of each CDR3. Fields, in order: CDR3 protein, CDR3 DNA, J gene, clone size, V gene, D gene. The D gene is left open where the match is weak. Clone size is not always given. Where it is, it says once, few, many or a class for expanded clones.

CDR3aa: CASSFSGVNEKLFF; CDR3nt: TGTGCCAGCAGCTTCTCGGGTGTTAATGAAAAACTGTTTTTT; j_gene: TRBJ1-4; abundance: .; v_gene: TRBV7-2; d_gene: .
CDR3aa: CASSQDFLAGINGELFF; CDR3nt: TGTGCCAGCAGCCAAGATTTTCTAGCGGGTATAAACGGGGAGCTGTTTTTT; j_gene: TRBJ2-2; abundance: .; v_gene: TRBV14; d_gene: TRBD2
CDR3aa: CATSRGSGRLNEKLFF; CDR3nt: TGTGCCACCAGCAGAGGATCGGGAAGGCTTAATGAAAAACTGTTTTTT; j_gene: TRBJ1-4; abundance: .; v_gene: TRBV15; d_gene: .
CDR3aa: CASSIGGGSYGYTF; CDR3nt: TGTGCCAGTAGTATAGGTGGAGGGTCCTATGGCTACACCTTC; j_gene: TRBJ1-2; abundance: few; v_gene: TRBV19; d_gene: .
CDR3aa: CASSSVGGEQYF; CDR3nt: TGTGCCAGTAGCTCCGTCGGGGGCGAGCAGTACTTC; j_gene: TRBJ2-7; abundance: .; v_gene: TRBV28; d_gene: .
CDR3aa: CATSLGGAYNEQFF; CDR3nt: TGTGCCACCTCCTTAGGAGGGGCCTACAATGAGCAGTTCTTC; j_gene: TRBJ2-1; abundance: .; v_gene: TRBV27; d_gene: .
CDR3aa: CASSLRDRALVAKNIQYF; CDR3nt: TGTGCCAGCTCCCTCCGGGACAGGGCTCTAGTAGCCAAAAACATTCAGTACTTC; j_gene: TRBJ2-4; abundance: .; v_gene: TRBV18; d_gene: TRBD1
CDR3aa: CASRTGQGGQETQYF; CDR3nt: TGTGCCAGCAGGACGGGGCAGGGGGGACAAGAGACCCAGTACTTC; j_gene: TRBJ2-5; abundance: .; v_gene: TRBV7-2; d_gene: .
CDR3aa: CASSQGASRGAGNTIYF; CDR3nt: TGCGCCAGCAGCCAAGGGGCTTCAAGGGGCGCTGGAAACACCATATATTTT; j_gene: TRBJ1-3; abundance: .; v_gene: TRBV4-1; d_gene: .
CDR3aa: CASSYGGGAGDTQYF; CDR3nt: TGTGCCAGCAGCTATGGCGGGGGGGCCGGAGATACGCAGTATTTT; j_gene: TRBJ2-3; abundance: .; v_gene: TRBV7-2; d_gene: TRBD2
CDR3aa: CAISGATGDQNTGELFF; CDR3nt: TGTGCCATCAGTGGGGCAACAGGGGACCAGAACACCGGGGAGCTGTTTTTT; j_gene: TRBJ2-2; abundance: .; v_gene: TRBV10-3; d_gene: TRBD1
CDR3aa: CASSLVRGADTGELFF; CDR3nt: TGTGCCAGCAGCTTAGTAAGGGGCGCCGACACCGGGGAGCTGTTTTTT; j_gene: TRBJ2-2; abundance: .; v_gene: TRBV7-2; d_gene: .
CDR3aa: CASSVEVARNSPLHF; CDR3nt: TGTGCCAGCAGCGTAGAGGTCGCGAGGAATTCACCCCTCCACTTT; j_gene: TRBJ1-6; abundance: .; v_gene: TRBV9; d_gene: .
CDR3aa: CASSAQGNTIYF; CDR3nt: TGCGCCAGCAGCGCACAGGGAAACACCATATATTTT; j_gene: TRBJ1-3; abundance: .; v_gene: TRBV5-1; d_gene: .
CDR3aa: CASSLARGSTDTQYF; CDR3nt: TGTGCCAGCAGCTTGGCCAGGGGGTCCACAGATACGCAGTATTTT; j_gene: TRBJ2-3; abundance: .; v_gene: TRBV5-4; d_gene: TRBD1
CDR3aa: CASSRQGPRTDTQYF; CDR3nt: TGTGCCAGCAGCCGACAGGGACCACGCACAGATACGCAGTATTTT; j_gene: TRBJ2-3; abundance: .; v_gene: TRBV11-2; d_gene: TRBD1
CDR3aa: CASSIVPTYNSPLHF; CDR3nt: TGTGCCAGTAGTATTGTCCCTACCTATAATTCACCCCTCCACTTT; j_gene: TRBJ1-6; abundance: .; v_gene: TRBV19; d_gene: .
CDR3aa: CASSPRVGARVTDDNEQFF; CDR3nt: TGTGCCAGCTCACCACGGGTGGGGGCCAGGGTAACTGATGACAATGAGCAGTTCTTC; j_gene: TRBJ2-1; abundance: .; v_gene: TRBV18; d_gene: .
CDR3aa: CASSPTGLPPYEQYF; CDR3nt: TGTGCCAGCTCACCGACTGGACTGCCACCGTACGAGCAGTACTTC; j_gene: TRBJ2-7; abundance: .; v_gene: TRBV18; d_gene: .
CDR3aa: CASSSNTDTQYF; CDR3nt: TGCGCCAGCAGCAGCAATACAGATACGCAGTATTTT; j_gene: TRBJ2-3; abundance: .; v_gene: TRBV5-1; d_gene: .
CDR3aa: CASSPPGRASFWQYF; CDR3nt: TGTGCCAGCAGTCCCCCGGGGAGGGCGAGCTTCTGGCAGTACTTC; j_gene: TRBJ2-7; abundance: .; v_gene: TRBV28; d_gene: TRBD2
CDR3aa: CASSLAGGLMGDTQYF; CDR3nt: TGCGCCAGCAGCTTGGCCGGGGGGTTGATGGGAGATACGCAGTATTTT; j_gene: TRBJ2-3; abundance: .; v_gene: TRBV5-1; d_gene: TRBD2
CDR3aa: CASSPGQGASEQYF; CDR3nt: TGCGCCAGCAGCCCGGGACAGGGGGCAAGTGAGCAGTACTTC; j_gene: TRBJ2-7; abundance: .; v_gene: TRBV5-1; d_gene: TRBD1
CDR3aa: CSAGTYEQYF; CDR3nt: TGCAGTGCCGGGACCTACGAGCAGTACTTC; j_gene: TRBJ2-7; abundance: .; v_gene: TRBV20-1; d_gene: .
CDR3aa: CASNGGNYGYTF; CDR3nt: TGTGCCAGCAACGGAGGGAACTATGGCTACACCTTC; j_gene: TRBJ1-2; abundance: once; v_gene: TRBV6-6; d_gene: .
CDR3aa: CASSLKYSNEQFF; CDR3nt: TGTGCCAGCAGTTTAAAGTACAGCAATGAGCAGTTCTTC; j_gene: TRBJ2-1; abundance: .; v_gene: TRBV27; d_gene: .
CDR3aa: CASEEAVLMNTEAFF; CDR3nt: TGTGCCAGCGAGGAGGCAGTTCTTATGAACACTGAAGCTTTCTTT; j_gene: TRBJ1-1; abundance: .; v_gene: TRBV21-1; d_gene: .
CDR3aa: CASSRDRAGQPQHF; CDR3nt: TGTGCCAGCAGCCGGGACAGGGCGGGCCAGCCCCAGCATTTT; j_gene: TRBJ1-5; abundance: .; v_gene: TRBV7-2; d_gene: TRBD1
CDR3aa: CASSYIPGTGNTEAFF; CDR3nt: TGTGCCAGCAGTTACATACCCGGGACAGGGAACACTGAAGCTTTCTTT; j_gene: TRBJ1-1; abundance: .; v_gene: TRBV6-5; d_gene: TRBD1
CDR3aa: CASSFDRGLYGYTF; CDR3nt: TGTGCCAGCAGTTTCGACAGGGGGCTCTATGGCTACACCTTC; j_gene: TRBJ1-2; abundance: .; v_gene: TRBV28; d_gene: TRBD1
CDR3aa: CASSWGRDIVSTGELFF; CDR3nt: TGTGCCAGCAGCTGGGGACGGGACATTGTGAGCACCGGGGAGCTGTTTTTT; j_gene: TRBJ2-2; abundance: .; v_gene: TRBV5-6; d_gene: .
CDR3aa: CASSDRITRAYEQYF; CDR3nt: TGCGCCAGCAGTGATAGAATAACTCGGGCCTACGAGCAGTACTTC; j_gene: TRBJ2-7; abundance: .; v_gene: TRBV10-2; d_gene: .
CDR3aa: CASSLGDRGFHEQFF; CDR3nt: TGTGCCAGCAGCTTGGGAGACAGGGGCTTCCATGAGCAGTTCTTC; j_gene: TRBJ2-1; abundance: .; v_gene: TRBV5-4; d_gene: TRBD1
CDR3aa: CASSTPPRGLTF; CDR3nt: TGTGCCAGCAGTACCCCCCCGCGGGGACTGACTTTC; j_gene: TRBJ2-6; abundance: .; v_gene: TRBV7-2; d_gene: .
CDR3aa: CASSLSPSGDLYGYTF; CDR3nt: TGTGCCAGCAGTTTATCGCCATCGGGGGACCTCTATGGCTACACCTTC; j_gene: TRBJ1-2; abundance: .; v_gene: TRBV27; d_gene: .
CDR3aa: CASSRGRQAPNYGYTF; CDR3nt: TGTGCCAGCAGCCGGGGAAGACAGGCTCCTAATTATGGCTACACCTTC; j_gene: TRBJ1-2; abundance: .; v_gene: TRBV2; d_gene: .
CDR3aa: CASSYLGAEGYTF; CDR3nt: TGTGCCAGCAGTTACCTGGGGGCTGAAGGCTACACCTTC; j_gene: TRBJ1-2; abundance: .; v_gene: TRBV6-6; d_gene: .
CDR3aa: CASSLGGRTVNTGELFF; CDR3nt: TGTGCCAGCAGCTTGGGGGGTCGGACTGTGAACACCGGGGAGCTGTTTTTT; j_gene: TRBJ2-2; abundance: .; v_gene: TRBV5-4; d_gene: .
CDR3aa: CASSLQGGGYTF; CDR3nt: TGTGCCAGCAGCCTACAGGGGGGTGGCTACACCTTC; j_gene: TRBJ1-2; abundance: .; v_gene: TRBV7-8; d_gene: TRBD1
CDR3aa: CASSLYDTQYF; CDR3nt: TGTGCCAGCAGCTTATATGATACGCAGTATTTT; j_gene: TRBJ2-3; abundance: .; v_gene: TRBV7-2; d_gene: .